These T cell receptor beta chains were read from a single sample in a study of T cells after yellow fever vaccination. TCRdb re-analysed the 5' RACE reads in MiXCR, keeping a single row per CDR3 protein. This sample carries tens of thousands of distinct CDR3 sequences, less than 5.5% of them seen once, and the ten largest clones take 20%. Sequenced material: PBMCs, either bulk or a sorted T-cell subset (CD4+, CD8+, memory, or dextramer-sorted; not recorded which), taken roughly 46 days after the first yellow fever vaccination. All receptors come from a man aged 18 to 30 who received the YFV17D yellow fever vaccine. The CDR3 runs from the conserved cysteine through the conserved F or W. A D gene is named only where the DNA matches it firmly. Size tells how often a clone was seen (once, few, many) or the class of an expanded clone, and some rows leave it out.

>TRBV5-6|many|TRBJ2-3|.
TGTGCCAGCAGCGTCGCGGGAACAGATACGCAGTATTTT
CASSVAGTDTQYF
>TRBV20-1|many|TRBJ1-5|.
TGCAGTGCTAGAGATTATAGGTCCTCGGAGCCCCAGCATTTT
CSARDYRSSEPQHF
>TRBV4-3|few|TRBJ2-4|.
TGCGCCAGCAGCCAAGACGCACAATTGGGACTTGGGAAAAACATTCAGTACTTC
CASSQDAQLGLGKNIQYF
>TRBV28|many|TRBJ2-5|.
TGTGCCAGCAGGGGAAGGGGGAGATGGGAGACCCAGTACTTC
CASRGRGRWETQYF
>TRBV12-3/TRBV12-4|many|TRBJ1-4|TRBD1
TGTGCCAGCAGTCTATGGGACAGGGATGTTGAAAAACTGTTTTTT
CASSLWDRDVEKLFF
>TRBV5-6|many|TRBJ2-1|TRBD2
TGTGCCAGCAGCTATAGCGGGAGCTCCTACAATGAGCAGTTCTTC
CASSYSGSSYNEQFF
>TRBV20-1|many|TRBJ1-5|.
TGCAGTGCTTCGGGCAGTAATCAGCCCCAGCATTTT
CSASGSNQPQHF
>TRBV28|many|TRBJ1-2|TRBD1
TGTGCCAGCAGCCCCGCGGGACAGGGAGCCTATGGCTACACCTTC
CASSPAGQGAYGYTF
>TRBV7-8|many|TRBJ2-1|TRBD2
TGTGCCAGCAGCTTAACGGGTCGGGGGGGCATCAATGAGCAGTTCTTC
CASSLTGRGGINEQFF
>TRBV7-2|many|TRBJ2-1|TRBD2
TGTGCCAGCAACCCGGGGGGGGCATACAATGAGCAGTTCTTC
CASNPGGAYNEQFF
>TRBV29-1|many|TRBJ1-1|.
TGCAGCGTTGGGGTGAGTAGCACTGAAGCTTTCTTT
CSVGVSSTEAFF
>TRBV20-1|medium-sized|TRBJ2-3|TRBD2
TGCAGTGCTAGCCAAAGAACTAGCGGGACAGATACGCAGTATTTT
CSASQRTSGTDTQYF
>TRBV28|many|TRBJ2-6|.
TGTGCCAGCAGTTCCCTCGCCGGGGGAGCCAACGTCCTGACTTTC
CASSSLAGGANVLTF
>TRBV12-3/TRBV12-4|many|TRBJ2-6|TRBD1
TGTGCCAGCAGGCAAGGGACAGCTGGGGCCAACGTCCTGACTTTC
CASRQGTAGANVLTF
>TRBV10-3|many|TRBJ1-5|.
TGTGCCATCAGTGAGTTGACAGGTAGCAATCAGCCCCAGCATTTT
CAISELTGSNQPQHF
>TRBV4-3|many|TRBJ1-5|.
TGCGCCAGCAGCCTCTCCCGGGGAGATCAGCCCCAGCATTTT
CASSLSRGDQPQHF
>TRBV3-1|many|TRBJ1-2|TRBD1
TGTGCCAGCAGCTATCCGGGACAGGGTGTTGGCTACACCTTC
CASSYPGQGVGYTF
>TRBV5-1|many|TRBJ2-5|TRBD2
TGCGCCAGCAAATTAGCGGGGGAAGAGACCCAGTACTTC
CASKLAGEETQYF
>TRBV4-3|many|TRBJ2-3|.
TGCGCCAGCAGCCAAGAGGGGGTCGGGTTTACAGATACGCAGTATTTT
CASSQEGVGFTDTQYF
>TRBV7-2|many|TRBJ2-1|.
TGTGCCAGCAGCTCCGTCCGGGGCGTAGGGTTGGATGAGCAGTTCTTC
CASSSVRGVGLDEQFF
>TRBV5-6|many|TRBJ2-3|TRBD2
TGTGCCAGCAGCTTGGCGGGGGGTGATACGCAGTATTTT
CASSLAGGDTQYF
>TRBV20-1|many|TRBJ2-3|.
TGCAGTGTCCTCCGGGACGGAAGCACAGATACGCAGTATTTT
CSVLRDGSTDTQYF
>TRBV7-2|many|TRBJ2-5|TRBD2
TGTGCCAGCAGCTCCGGGGGGTTTGAGACCCAGTACTTC
CASSSGGFETQYF
>TRBV20-1|many|TRBJ2-4|TRBD1
TGCAGTGCTAGTCGGCCCGACAGGGGGTGGGGCCTAAGAAACATTCAGTACTTC
CSASRPDRGWGLRNIQYF
>TRBV18|many|TRBJ1-3|.
TGTGCCAGCTCACCATTTGACGCCAGCTCTGGAAACACCATATATTTT
CASSPFDASSGNTIYF
>TRBV27|many|TRBJ2-7|.
TGTGCCAGCATGGGGGGGGCCTCCTACGAGCAGTACTTC
CASMGGASYEQYF
>TRBV3-1|many|TRBJ1-2|.
TGTGCCAGCAGCCAGGCGGACAGACTCTCCCCTGCTAACTATGGCTACACCTTC
CASSQADRLSPANYGYTF
>TRBV7-9|many|TRBJ2-7|.
TGTGCCAGCAGTTGGACCCAGTCCTACGAGCAGTACTTC
CASSWTQSYEQYF
>TRBV6-1|many|TRBJ1-2|.
TGTGCCAGCAGGGATGGAGGGGGTGGAGGCTATGGCTACACCTTC
CASRDGGGGGYGYTF
>TRBV27|many|TRBJ2-1|.
TGTGCCAGCAGTTTATTGGGGCAGGGTGAGTTCTTC
CASSLLGQGEFF
>TRBV6-5|many|TRBJ1-5|TRBD1
TGTGCCAGCACCGGGACAGTGAGCAATCAGCCCCAGCATTTT
CASTGTVSNQPQHF
>TRBV15|many|TRBJ1-2|TRBD1
TGTGCCACCAGCAGAGATACAACAGGGGGAAATGGCTACACCTTC
CATSRDTTGGNGYTF
>TRBV11-2|many|TRBJ2-7|.
TGTGCCAGTGAACAGGGTTACGAGCAGTACTTC
CASEQGYEQYF
>TRBV7-6|many|TRBJ2-3|TRBD2
TGTGCCAGCACCCTAGCGGGGGGGACTAGCACAGATACGCAGTATTTT
CASTLAGGTSTDTQYF
>TRBV5-6|many|TRBJ2-3|.
TGTGCCAGCAGCAACGAGCGGCGGGTGAACGGGGATACGCAGTATTTT
CASSNERRVNGDTQYF
>TRBV5-1|many|TRBJ2-2|.
TGCGCCAGCAGCTTTGAAGAGGCGAACACCGGGGAGCTGTTTTTT
CASSFEEANTGELFF
>TRBV12-3/TRBV12-4|many|TRBJ2-7|.
TGTGCCAGCAGTTTAGTAGGGGGGACATACGAGCAGTACTTC
CASSLVGGTYEQYF
>TRBV12-3/TRBV12-4|many|TRBJ1-5|.
TGTGCCAGCACAGTCGGAGGTCCGGGTCAGCCCCAGCATTTT
CASTVGGPGQPQHF
>TRBV7-2|many|TRBJ2-7|TRBD2
TGTGCCAGCACCGTCGCGGGGGGCGAGCAGTACTTC
CASTVAGGEQYF
>TRBV12-3/TRBV12-4|many|TRBJ2-7|.
TGTGCCAGCAGCACAACAGGGAGGAGGTCCTACGAGCAGTACTTC
CASSTTGRRSYEQYF
>TRBV12-3/TRBV12-4|many|TRBJ1-5|.
TGTGCCAGCAGTTCGACGGAATACTTGGTGGCCCAGCATTTT
CASSSTEYLVAQHF
>TRBV2|many|TRBJ2-2|TRBD2
TGTGCCAGCAGTGTTAGGCGGCTAGCGGGACTCGGAACCGGGGAGCTGTTTTTT
CASSVRRLAGLGTGELFF
>TRBV5-1|many|TRBJ2-3|.
TGCGCCAGCAGCTTTGGGGCAGATACGCAGTATTTT
CASSFGADTQYF
>TRBV7-8|many|TRBJ2-3|.
TGTGCCAGCAGCAGGGGCACAGATACGCAGTATTTT
CASSRGTDTQYF
>TRBV4-3|many|TRBJ2-5|.
TGCGCCAGCAGCCAGAAGGGGGACGGTTCGCGAGAGACCCAGTACTTC
CASSQKGDGSRETQYF
>TRBV5-1|many|TRBJ2-1|TRBD1
TGCGCCAGCAGCTCGACAGGGGTTGAGGGCAATGAGCAGTTCTTC
CASSSTGVEGNEQFF
>TRBV6-5|.|TRBJ1-3|.
TGTGCCAGCGGTTACTCCACCCCCGGCGGGACGGACTCTGGAAACACCATATATTTT
CASGYSTPGGTDSGNTIYF
>TRBV6-5|many|TRBJ2-5|TRBD1
TGTGCCAGCAGTTACTTCGGGACAGCCGAGACCCAGTACTTC
CASSYFGTAETQYF
>TRBV18|many|TRBJ1-3|.
TGTGCCAGCTCACCCGGGGCACCTTTGACTGGAAACACCATATATTTT
CASSPGAPLTGNTIYF
>TRBV5-4|many|TRBJ1-1|.
TGTGCCAGCAGCCGGACGTCTCTAGGCACTGAAGCTTTCTTT
CASSRTSLGTEAFF
>TRBV13|many|TRBJ1-2|.
TGTGCCAGCAGCTTAGAACCAGAATCCTTGGACTATGGCTACACCTTC
CASSLEPESLDYGYTF
>TRBV5-1|many|TRBJ2-5|.
TGCGCCAGCAGCTTGGCAGGCCATAGAATGGAGACCCAGTACTTC
CASSLAGHRMETQYF
>TRBV6-5|medium-sized|TRBJ2-3|TRBD2
TGTGCCAGCAGCCGCGGGACTAGCGGGGGGCGCACAGATACGCAGTATTTT
CASSRGTSGGRTDTQYF
>TRBV23-1|many|TRBJ2-1|.
TGCGCCAGCAGTCCCGCAGTCAATGAGCAGTTCTTC
CASSPAVNEQFF
>TRBV5-4|many|TRBJ2-7|.
TGTGCCAGCAGCTTTGGGTTTGACAGCCCATCCTACGAGCAGTACTTC
CASSFGFDSPSYEQYF
>TRBV15|many|TRBJ1-2|.
TGTGCCACCAGCAGAGACGGGGTAGCACGCCTACGCACCTTC
CATSRDGVARLRTF
>TRBV6-1|few|TRBJ2-1|.
TGTGCCAGCAGTGCCGTCAGGGATTCCTACAATGAGCAGTTCTTC
CASSAVRDSYNEQFF
>TRBV7-2|many|TRBJ2-1|.
TGTGCCAGCAGACCCAGGGGGGGTAGCGGGGAGGGGGATGAGCAGTTCTTC
CASRPRGGSGEGDEQFF
>TRBV6-1|many|TRBJ2-1|TRBD2
TGTGCCAGCAGCCCTACTAGCGGGGGGGCCAATGAGCAGTTCTTC
CASSPTSGGANEQFF
>TRBV28|.|TRBJ2-5|.
TGTGCCAGCAGTCAAGAGACCCAGTACTTC
CASSQETQYF